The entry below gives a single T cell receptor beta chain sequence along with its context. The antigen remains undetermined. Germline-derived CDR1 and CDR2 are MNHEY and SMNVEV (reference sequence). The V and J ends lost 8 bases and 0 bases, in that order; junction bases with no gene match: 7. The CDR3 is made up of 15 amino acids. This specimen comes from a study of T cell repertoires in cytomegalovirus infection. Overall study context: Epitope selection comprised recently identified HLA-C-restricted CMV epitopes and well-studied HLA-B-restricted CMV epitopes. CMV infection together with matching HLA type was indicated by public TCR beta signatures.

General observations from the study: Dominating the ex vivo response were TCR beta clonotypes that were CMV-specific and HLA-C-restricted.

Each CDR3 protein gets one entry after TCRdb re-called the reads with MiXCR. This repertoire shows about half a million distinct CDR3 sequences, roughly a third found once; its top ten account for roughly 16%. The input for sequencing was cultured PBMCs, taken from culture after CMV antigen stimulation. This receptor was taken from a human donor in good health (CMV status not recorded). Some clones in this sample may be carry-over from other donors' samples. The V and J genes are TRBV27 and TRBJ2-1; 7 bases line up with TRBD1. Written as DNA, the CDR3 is TGTGCCAGCGGTTGGACAGGCGGCTCCTACAATGAGCAGTTCTTC. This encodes CASGWTGGSYNEQFF.